The clone carrying this T cell receptor (beta chain) turned up a few times. Its specificity is unknown. Germline trimming cut 6 bases from V and 3 bases from J; bases unmatched to any gene: 5. CDR3 size: 14 residues. The germline V gene has CDR1 LNHDA and CDR2 SQIVND (reference sequence). This sample is part of a study of Tregs in tolerant kidney transplant recipients. Unstimulated Tregs (CD4+CD25+CD127-) and CD4+CD25- non-Tregs were sorted from PBMCs. Sequencing was performed with immunoSEQ multiplex PCR; in TCRdb, only in-frame clones are kept and a portion is missing. The table records about 240,000 clones, approximately 83% of them present only once. Points from the study as a whole: Biological reproducibility was not directly addressed in this study. Activated donor B cell expansion appeared to reveal the most relevant donor-specific TCRbeta repertoire. The small number of patients limits these findings pending further validation.

What was sequenced was CD4+ T cells from blood. The rearrangement links TRBV19 to TRBJ1-5; TRBD1 matches 7 bases. The sequence came from a human donor in good health. CDR3 amino acids: CASRGDRNNQPQHF. The CDR3 region has the DNA TGTGCCAGTAGGGGGGACAGAAACAATCAGCCCCAGCATTTT.